The present TCR beta chain was sequenced within a study of cytomegalovirus exposure and HLA in healthy donors (dated by TCRdb to the late 2010s). Regarding the complete study: According to an earlier analysis of 550 to 700 of the donors, about 170 million T cells yielded some 120 million unique TCR beta sequences and 276 Gb of sequence data. All discovery cohort repertoires had been generated using a single sequencing platform. To predict cytomegalovirus infection status, the study combined high-throughput TCR immunosequencing, statistical association of individual TCRs with disease status, and machine learning. A separate validation cohort of roughly 130 different subjects was used in addition to the approximately 670-subject first cohort. Rather than drawing on any new phenotypic data, the later analysis identified candidate immune exposures from TCR beta sequences and the way those sequences occurred across donors. HLA typing included class I and class II loci at four-digit resolution. Genome-wide SNP genotypes for about 60% of the roughly 700 donors were used in a later genetic analysis, which treated that subset as a discovery cohort. Typing coverage varied by locus: about 620-630 donors for A, B, C, DRB1 and DQB1; 500 to 550 for DQA1; around 610 for DPA1; about 450 for DPB1. Because of strong linkage in the cohort, 5 or 6 DR-DQ haplotypes were treated as single units for association and clustering. The aim of the study was to test whether cataloging public T cell receptors could identify signatures of past pathogen exposure. Donor age, sex, ethnicity and CMV serostatus were collected together with the repertoire data. The T cell repertoires of around 730 subjects were profiled by immunosequencing and related to cytomegalovirus serostatus. To study patterns of TCR occurrence, a later analysis re-analyzed previously published TCR beta repertoires from 550 to 800 donors and added high-resolution HLA genotyping. The genetic ancestry cluster associated with self-reported Caucasian donors included about 81% of the roughly 380 genotyped donors. Roughly 290 gigabases of sequencing data and 91 million or so unique TCR sequences made up an early release that covered 500 to 650 HLA-typed donors. Among about 400 genotyped donors of the cohort, an average of around 250,000 unique TCR beta nucleotide sequences was sequenced per donor, of which approximately 19% were non-productive. An earlier analysis of several hundred of the donors applied high-throughput TCR beta sequencing to assess whether each TCR beta V gene segment acted as functional or pseudogenic.

The cohort consisted of fewer than 700 healthy bone marrow donors. At the time of sampling, every cohort member was nominally healthy, though immune exposures that went unrecorded were likely present. The donor tested CMV seronegative, placing the donor among the 352 seronegative members of the cohort. Each donor provided a peripheral blood sample, and peripheral blood mononuclear cells were used for TCR beta sequencing. Genomic DNA extraction from the blood cell samples was performed with the Qiagen DNeasy Blood Extraction Kit. The method behind the library was the immunoSEQ multiplex PCR assay. A mixture of 60 forward primers for TCR Vbeta segments and 13 reverse primers for TCR Jbeta segments was used in the multiplex PCR. Amplification of the CDR3 region of rearranged TCR beta genes was performed with a multiplex PCR assay on genomic DNA. The Illumina HiSeq System was used to sequence the amplified TCR beta libraries as 87-base-pair reads. In the authors' own workflow: A later analysis tallied around 87 million unique TCR beta chains across the 640 or so repertoires, and 10 million to 11 million of those chains were shared by two or more donors. A nearest-neighbor algorithm error-corrected the raw reads and collapsed the reads into unique sequences, merging closely related sequences to remove PCR and sequencing errors. Alignment of CDR3 sequences to IMGT reference sequences was used to assign V, D and J gene segments. For a sequence to be retained, a match of at least six nucleotides was required to both a V gene segment and a J gene segment. Rearrangements were called productive when the CDR3 lacked stop codons and stayed in frame with V and J; all others were non-productive. CDR3 was defined by IMGT convention, running from the second conserved V-encoded cysteine to the conserved J-encoded phenylalanine. The earlier analysis of about 590 of the donors excluded sequences that lacked an unambiguous match to a single V gene segment. In an earlier analysis of several hundred of the donors, a V segment was called functional when productive rearrangements were above 56.7%, and segregating when the standard deviation between donors exceeded 5%. To diagnose cytomegalovirus status from the catalog of TCR beta chain sequences, a statistical classification framework was built. In a later analysis, V and J genes were assigned by comparing TCR nucleotide sequences against IMGT/GENE-DB human TR gene sequences. A later analysis assigned CDR3 sequences and most-parsimonious VDJ recombination scenarios with the TCRdist pipeline. In a later analysis, each TCR beta chain was defined by its CDR3 amino acid sequence together with its V-gene family, and reads without a unique V-gene family were excluded. As a way to deal with suspected cross-contamination and a sequencing artifact, a later analysis dropped 450 to 600 nucleotide sequences that were highly shared and had low generation probability. For each public chain, a later analysis derived a clonal expansion index from normalized ranks of inferred template counts within each repertoire. A later analysis computed generation probabilities with a VDJ recombination model fitted to out-of-frame rearrangements, and checked the results against IGoR. In a later analysis, TCR-TCR, TCR-HLA and TCR-CMV co-occurrence was scored with hypergeometric tests, and a repertoire-size bias correction was applied to TCR pairs. A later analysis estimated false discovery rates by permuting HLA or CMV assignments 20 times. In a later analysis, co-occurring TCRs were grouped using DBSCAN, and TCRdist sequence similarity was added for clustering within HLA-allele-positive subsets. Repertoires with fewer than 30,000 or more than 120,000 public chains, plus five repertoires with anomalous nucleotide sharing, were excluded from co-occurrence clustering. TCRdb limited this immuneACCESS table to in-frame rearrangements with V and J called. A share of clones is missing; checked studies link under half to unresolved V genes, and the rest is unexplained. V and J calls and clone size are given by that table; D and trimming were obtained from the DNA. In all, the sample holds some 130,000 clones, and around 9.7% of those were seen once. Jointly, the top ten make up 1.5% to 2% of the sample.

From the cysteine through the phenylalanine, the CDR3 covers 14 amino acids. The sequence is cut down to CDR3 DNA, 42 bases in frame from base 1. After removal of 6 bases from V and 3 bases from J, the junction retains 7 bases not matched to a gene. The germline V gene yields MDHEN for CDR1 and SYDVKM for CDR2. Summary of the overall study and its limitations: A further reported finding was that TCR beta sequences accurately predicted the HLA-A and HLA-B alleles for most subjects in the first cohort. Most TCR sequences were observed very rarely across donors, whereas some public TCRs were present in many individuals. A total of 150 or so TCR beta chains were listed by the study as associated with cytomegalovirus. The only immune exposure information available for the cohort was CMV serostatus. In a later analysis, some 18,000 TCR beta sequences were associated with specific HLA alleles at a false discovery rate of 0.05. A later genetic analysis reported fewer N-insertions in productive TCRs among donors in an Asian-associated ancestry cluster than the approximately 670-donor mean. The sequencing pipeline was judged likely to have produced a cluster of highly shared sequence variants as a technical artifact. Roughly uniform sequencing depth across donors was assumed in presence/absence analyses, although this assumption may not hold. The 87-base-pair reads could not distinguish some IMGT-functional V segments, including TRBV6-2 and TRBV6-3, so those segments were excluded. Some 16 rarely observed V segments, including chromosome 9 orphons, were excluded from the earlier analysis of 550 to 700 of the donors because counts were too low. It was suggested by the authors that the approach could potentially be generalized to other disease states and immunological phenotypes. In a later analysis, TCR association rates were found to vary across HLA loci, with the most associated TCRs seen for DRB1 alleles and the fewest for HLA-C alleles. In a later analysis, several top co-occurrence clusters were reported to appear linked to parvovirus B19, influenza, CMV and Epstein-Barr virus. The classifier was reported to diagnose cytomegalovirus status with high specificity and sensitivity in both the original and validation cohorts. According to a later analysis, most CMV-associated TCR beta chains appeared to be HLA-restricted, and the HLA associations seemed to be driven largely by CMV exposure. In a later genetic analysis, a missense DCLRE1C variant was associated with V-gene and J-gene trimming of TCR beta chains, and the association was replicated in an independent cohort. Because some donors lacked HLA typing at each locus, the association tests relied only on the typed subset. In a later analysis, HLA-associated TCR beta chains showed more clonal expansion and lower generation probabilities than non-associated chains that were equally common. A few of the identified cytomegalovirus-associated TCR beta chains were confirmed in vitro to be specific for cytomegalovirus antigens. An earlier analysis of 450 to 750 of the donors showed that most TCR beta V segments appeared in productive rearrangements either about 87% or about 30% of the time, which broadly matched IMGT annotations. Correlated functional status among segregating V segments might be attributable to linkage disequilibrium, but an unknown experimental factor could not be ruled out. Only TCR beta chains were sequenced in this cohort, and the absence of alpha or paired-chain data limited detectable features. When HLA alleles, especially DR and DQ, strongly co-occurred, attributing TCR associations to individual alleles was difficult.

On this clone: What this receptor recognizes is not known. Qualities for individual bases were not recorded, and no much larger clone is one base off.

The chain is assembled from TRBV28 and TRBJ2-7; the central 8 bases match TRBD1. Material for sequencing was PBMCs. The origin of this receptor is a man between 45 and 60 years old in good health and CMV-seronegative. The CDR3 sequence is CASRGRDRNYEQYF. The DNA sequence reads TGTGCCAGCAGAGGTCGGGACAGGAACTACGAGCAGTACTTC.